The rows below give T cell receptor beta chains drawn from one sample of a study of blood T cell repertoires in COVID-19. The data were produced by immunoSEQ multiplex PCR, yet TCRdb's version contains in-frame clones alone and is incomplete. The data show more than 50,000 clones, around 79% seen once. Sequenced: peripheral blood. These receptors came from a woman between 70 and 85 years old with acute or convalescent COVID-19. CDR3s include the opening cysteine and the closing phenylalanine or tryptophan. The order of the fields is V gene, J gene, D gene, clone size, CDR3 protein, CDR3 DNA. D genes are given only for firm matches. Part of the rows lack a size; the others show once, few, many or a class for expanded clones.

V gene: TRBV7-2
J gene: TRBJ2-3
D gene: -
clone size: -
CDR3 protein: CASRGGDTQYF
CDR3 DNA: TGTGCCAGCAGGGGGGGAGATACGCAGTATTTT

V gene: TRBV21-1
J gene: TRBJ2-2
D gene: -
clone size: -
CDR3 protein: CASSKGQENTGELFF
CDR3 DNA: TGTGCCAGCAGCAAAGGACAGGAGAACACCGGGGAGCTGTTTTTT

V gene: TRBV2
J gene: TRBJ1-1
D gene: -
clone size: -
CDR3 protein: CASSGHGSNTEAFF
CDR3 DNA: TGTGCCAGCAGTGGCCACGGGTCGAACACTGAAGCTTTCTTT

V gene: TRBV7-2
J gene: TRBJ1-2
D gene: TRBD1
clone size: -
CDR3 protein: CASSLGQGAAYGYTF
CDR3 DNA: TGTGCCAGCAGCTTAGGGCAGGGGGCGGCCTATGGCTACACCTTC

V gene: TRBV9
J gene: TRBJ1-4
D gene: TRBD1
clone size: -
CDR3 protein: CASSYGGQGEKLFF
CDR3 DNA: TGTGCCAGCAGCTACGGGGGACAGGGTGAAAAACTGTTTTTT

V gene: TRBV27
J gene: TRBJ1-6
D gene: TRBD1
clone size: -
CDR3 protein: CASSLWGQNNSPLHF
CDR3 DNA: TGTGCCAGCAGTTTATGGGGACAGAATAATTCACCCCTCCACTTT

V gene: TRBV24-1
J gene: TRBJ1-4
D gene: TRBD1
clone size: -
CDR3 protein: CATSDSGTANEKLFF
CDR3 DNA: TGTGCCACCAGTGATTCAGGGACAGCAAATGAAAAACTGTTTTTT

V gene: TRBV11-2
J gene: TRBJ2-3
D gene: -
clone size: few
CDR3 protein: CASSLDWGLATTQYF
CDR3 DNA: TGTGCCAGCAGCTTAGATTGGGGGCTGGCGACGACGCAGTATTTT

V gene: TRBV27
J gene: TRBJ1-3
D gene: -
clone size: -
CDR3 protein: CASRSLPPNMLDTIYF
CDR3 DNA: TGTGCCAGCAGGAGCCTCCCCCCGAATATGCTGGACACCATATATTTT

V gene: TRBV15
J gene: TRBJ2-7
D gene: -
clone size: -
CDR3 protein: CATSRDYKQYF
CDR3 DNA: TGTGCCACCAGCAGAGATTATAAGCAGTACTTC

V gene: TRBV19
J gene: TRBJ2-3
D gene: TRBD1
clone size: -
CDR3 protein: CASSTGTGHGTQYF
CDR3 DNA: TGTGCCAGTAGTACCGGGACAGGGCACGGTACGCAGTATTTT

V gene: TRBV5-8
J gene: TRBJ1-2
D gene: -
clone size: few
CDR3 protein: CASSLFGGTGWGYTF
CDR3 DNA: TGTGCCAGCAGCTTATTCGGGGGAACAGGATGGGGCTACACCTTC

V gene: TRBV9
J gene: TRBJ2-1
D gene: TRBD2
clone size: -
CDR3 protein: CASSGASGNNEQFF
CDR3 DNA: TGTGCCAGCAGCGGGGCTAGCGGGAACAATGAGCAGTTCTTC

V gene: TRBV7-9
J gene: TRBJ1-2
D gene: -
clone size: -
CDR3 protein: CASSLESWATGDGYTF
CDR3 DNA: TGTGCCAGCAGCTTGGAATCCTGGGCCACGGGGGATGGCTACACCTTC

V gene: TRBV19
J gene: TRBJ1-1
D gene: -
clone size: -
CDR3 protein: CASEGQLNTEAFF
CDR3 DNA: TGTGCCAGTGAAGGACAACTGAACACTGAAGCTTTCTTT

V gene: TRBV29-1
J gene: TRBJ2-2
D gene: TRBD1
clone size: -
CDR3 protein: CSVRGQRYTGELFF
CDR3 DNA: TGCAGCGTCAGGGGGCAGCGCTACACCGGGGAGCTGTTTTTT

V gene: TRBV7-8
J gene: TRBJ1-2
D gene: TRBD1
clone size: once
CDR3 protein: CASSLLGSGQYGYTF
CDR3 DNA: TGTGCCAGCAGCTTACTGGGGTCGGGACAGTATGGCTACACCTTC

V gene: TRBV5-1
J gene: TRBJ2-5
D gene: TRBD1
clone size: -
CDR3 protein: CASSRGDRGLGMETQYF
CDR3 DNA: TGCGCCAGCAGCCGGGGGGACAGGGGGCTTGGTATGGAGACCCAGTACTTC

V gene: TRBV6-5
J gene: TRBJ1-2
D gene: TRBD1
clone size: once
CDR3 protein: CASSYLQGRDYTF
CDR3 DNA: TGTGCCAGCAGTTACTTACAGGGGAGAGACTACACCTTC

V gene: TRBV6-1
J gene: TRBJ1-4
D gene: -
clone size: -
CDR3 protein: CASSEVGRPNEKLFF
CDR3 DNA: TGTGCCAGCAGTGAAGTAGGGAGACCTAATGAAAAACTGTTTTTT

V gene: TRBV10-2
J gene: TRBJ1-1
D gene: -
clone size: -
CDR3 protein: CASSESGAGTEAFF
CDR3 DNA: TGCGCCAGCAGTGAGTCGGGGGCTGGCACTGAAGCTTTCTTT

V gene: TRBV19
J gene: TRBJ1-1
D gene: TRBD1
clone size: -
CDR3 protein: CASSRQGWLPEAFF
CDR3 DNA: TGTGCCAGTAGTAGACAGGGGTGGCTCCCTGAAGCTTTCTTT

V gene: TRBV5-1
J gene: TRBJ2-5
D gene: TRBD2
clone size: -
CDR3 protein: CASSPTSGVKTQYF
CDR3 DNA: TGCGCCAGCAGCCCGACTAGCGGGGTCAAGACCCAGTACTTC

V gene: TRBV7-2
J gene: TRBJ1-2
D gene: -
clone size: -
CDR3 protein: CASSLARGVGYGYTF
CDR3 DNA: TGTGCCAGCAGCTTAGCGCGGGGAGTCGGCTATGGCTACACCTTC

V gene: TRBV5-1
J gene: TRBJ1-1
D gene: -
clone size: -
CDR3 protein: CASSLEGVGRTEAFF
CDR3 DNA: TGCGCCAGCAGCTTAGAGGGGGTGGGTAGAACTGAAGCTTTCTTT

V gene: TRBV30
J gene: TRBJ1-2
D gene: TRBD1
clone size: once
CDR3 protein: CAWIPGTGLDGYTF
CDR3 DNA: TGTGCCTGGATCCCCGGGACAGGGCTAGACGGCTACACCTTC

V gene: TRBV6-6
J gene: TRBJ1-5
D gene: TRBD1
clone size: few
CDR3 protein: CASSRQGFMDDIRNQPQHF
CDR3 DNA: TGTGCCAGCAGCCGACAGGGATTCATGGACGATATAAGGAATCAGCCCCAGCATTTT

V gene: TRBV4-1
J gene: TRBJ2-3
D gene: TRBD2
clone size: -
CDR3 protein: CASSVTSGATQYF
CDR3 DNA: TGCGCCAGCAGCGTTACTAGCGGGGCAACGCAGTATTTT

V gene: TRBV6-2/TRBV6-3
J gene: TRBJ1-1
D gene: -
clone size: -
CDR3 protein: CASSTGNYGSEAFF
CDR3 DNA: TGTGCCAGCAGCACGGGGAATTATGGGTCAGAAGCTTTCTTT

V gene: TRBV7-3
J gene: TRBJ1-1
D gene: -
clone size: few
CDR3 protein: CASSFERNTEAFF
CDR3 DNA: TGTGCCAGCAGCTTCGAGAGGAACACTGAAGCTTTCTTT

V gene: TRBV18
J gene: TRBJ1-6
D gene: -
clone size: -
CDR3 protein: CASSPIEDSPLHF
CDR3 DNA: TGTGCCAGCTCACCCATTGAGGATTCACCCCTCCACTTT

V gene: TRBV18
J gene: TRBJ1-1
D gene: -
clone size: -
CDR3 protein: CASSPTAGWTEAFF
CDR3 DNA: TGTGCCAGCTCACCAACCGCAGGGTGGACTGAAGCTTTCTTT

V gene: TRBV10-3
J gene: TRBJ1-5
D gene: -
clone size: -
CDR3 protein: CAISESAREPQHF
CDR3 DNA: TGTGCCATCAGTGAGTCAGCCCGTGAGCCCCAGCATTTT

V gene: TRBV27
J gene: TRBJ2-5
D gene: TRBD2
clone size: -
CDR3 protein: CASSTSGGAWETQYF
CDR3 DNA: TGTGCCAGCAGTACTAGCGGGGGGGCATGGGAGACCCAGTACTTC

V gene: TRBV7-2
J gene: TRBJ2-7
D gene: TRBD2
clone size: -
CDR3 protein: CASSFQRGGGYEQYF
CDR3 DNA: TGTGCCAGCAGCTTCCAGCGGGGGGGAGGGTACGAGCAGTACTTC

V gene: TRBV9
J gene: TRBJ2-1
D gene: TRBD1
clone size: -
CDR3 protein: CASSPTGQGSDEQFF
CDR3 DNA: TGTGCCAGCAGCCCTACCGGACAGGGTTCCGATGAGCAGTTCTTC

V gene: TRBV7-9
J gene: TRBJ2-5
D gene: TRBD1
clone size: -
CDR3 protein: CASSWGQTQETQYF
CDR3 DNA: TGTGCCAGCAGCTGGGGACAGACCCAAGAGACCCAGTACTTC

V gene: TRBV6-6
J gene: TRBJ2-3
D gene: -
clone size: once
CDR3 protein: CASSYSGRNTDTQYF
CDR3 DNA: TGTGCCAGCAGTTACAGCGGCAGGAACACAGATACGCAGTATTTT

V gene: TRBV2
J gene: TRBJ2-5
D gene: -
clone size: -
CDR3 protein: CASAPLGQETQYF
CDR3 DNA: TGTGCCAGCGCCCCACTAGGCCAAGAGACCCAGTACTTC

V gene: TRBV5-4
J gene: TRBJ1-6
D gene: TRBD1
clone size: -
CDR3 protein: CASSLRAGGNSPPHF
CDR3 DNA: TGTGCCAGCAGCTTACGGGCAGGGGGAAATTCACCCCCCCACTTT

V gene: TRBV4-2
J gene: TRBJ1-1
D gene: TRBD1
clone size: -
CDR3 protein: CASSQEMGTGETEAFF
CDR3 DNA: TGTGCCAGCAGCCAAGAGATGGGGACAGGGGAGACTGAAGCTTTCTTT

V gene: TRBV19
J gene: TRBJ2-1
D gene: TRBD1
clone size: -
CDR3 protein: CASSIWDRGFGDEQFF
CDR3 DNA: TGTGCCAGTAGTATTTGGGACAGGGGATTCGGGGATGAGCAGTTCTTC

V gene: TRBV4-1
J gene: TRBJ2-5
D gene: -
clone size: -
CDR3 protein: CASSQERGTGKETQYF
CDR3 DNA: TGCGCCAGCAGCCAAGAACGGGGGACCGGAAAAGAGACCCAGTACTTC

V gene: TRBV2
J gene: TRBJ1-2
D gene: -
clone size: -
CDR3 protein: CASSVPPGQGGYTF
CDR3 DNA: TGTGCCAGCAGTGTCCCTCCGGGCCAGGGAGGCTACACCTTC

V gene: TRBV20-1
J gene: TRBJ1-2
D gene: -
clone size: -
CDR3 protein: CSARRDYGYTF
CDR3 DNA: TGCAGTGCTAGACGGGACTATGGCTACACCTTC